This entry features one TCR beta chain sequence. This clonotype was counted at least ten times. Its antigen is still unknown. Base qualities were left out, and no much larger clone turns up one base away. Trimming removed 6 bases from V and 6 bases from J; the gene matches leave 7 bases unexplained. Measured from the cysteine to the phenylalanine, the CDR3 is 14 residues long. The sequence is cut down to CDR3 DNA, 42 bases in frame from base 1. For CDR1 and CDR2, the germline V gene lists SQVTM and ANQGSEA. A case-control design nested within a healthcare worker cohort in London, UK, was used, with weekly nasopharyngeal swab PCR tests and blood sampling performed. Healthcare workers were recruited during the week of the UK lockdown, between 23 and 31 March 2020, and followed weekly for up to roughly 16 weeks. Preparation of the library involved 5' RACE. This sample was sequenced with a NextSeq 500. To correct for sequencing error and PCR bias, the TCR library protocol tagged individual cDNA molecules with unique molecular identifiers. Both TCR alpha and beta chains were sequenced, and tight co-correlation was observed between alpha and beta sequence abundances in each sample. The source study handled its data this way. V gene, J gene and CDR3 annotation of TCR sequences was performed with Decombinator V4. TCRs were defined as expanded if a significant change between any two time points was detected under a Poisson model with p below 0.0001. TCR abundances were normalised to the total number of TCRs sequenced per sample and were expressed as counts per million. TRAV1-2 paired with TRAJ12, TRAJ20 or TRAJ33 defined MAIT TCRs, while TRAV10 paired with TRAJ18 defined iNKT TCRs. VDJdb, accessed 1 November 2021, was searched for CMV, EBV and SARS-CoV-2 annotated TCRs, excluding TCRs annotated for multiple antigens. The raw public data were reprocessed by TCRdb itself: fastp quality trimming at Q25, MiXCR clonotype calling, in-frame beta chains only. Each record represents a unique CDR3 protein, reported with the most common genes and DNA among its rows. In this record, the V and J calls reflect TCRdb's handling and not the investigators' own analysis. The sample profile shows 20,000 to 30,000 distinct CDR3 sequences; 4% to 4.5% of them were found once. Roughly 6% of the sample comes from the top ten.

The data were obtained in a study of early T cells in non-severe SARS-CoV-2 infection (dated by TCRdb to about 2021). General notes on the study: Bulk RNA from unsorted whole blood was used for TCR sequencing, so alpha and beta chains could not be paired. The investigation overall reported the following: VDJdb matching was skewed toward anti-spike CD8 responses and likely underestimated virus-specific expansions by missing private and CD4 specificities.

The TCR originated in an adult who was a healthcare worker with PCR-confirmed SARS-CoV-2 infection or an uninfected control (not recorded which). Sequencing was done on a sample of whole blood. In this chain, TRBV29-1 is recombined with TRBJ2-3; 12 nucleotides in the junction match TRBD2. The encoded CDR3 is CSVRTSGITDTQYF. In nucleotide form, the sequence is TGCAGCGTGAGGACTAGCGGGATAACGGATACGCAGTATTTT.